The next 30 T cell receptor beta chains were all read from a single sample in a study of siplizumab effects on memory and regulatory T cells (dated by TCRdb to the late 2010s). Library generation was performed with the immunoSEQ multiplex PCR assay. TCRdb retrieved this table from immuneACCESS and kept in-frame rearrangements only. Not all clones are present; in checked studies, unresolved V genes account for under half, and no reason is known for the remainder. The sample contains approximately 100,000 clones, about nine tenths of them found a single time. The top ten clonotypes cover roughly 2.5% of the sample. The specimen sequenced was CD4+ T cells sorted from blood. These receptors were obtained from a human donor in good health. Some clones in this sample may be carry-over from other donors' samples.

This clone came up once. V and J are TRBV6-1 and TRBJ2-5, with D unclear. The DNA matches TRBJ2-7 better at its end, which makes the J call doubtful. CDR3 length equals 10 residues. Germline assignment: CDR1 MNHNS and CDR2 SASEGT. DNA for the CDR3: TGTGCCAGAATGTTCTACGAGCAGTACTTC. Protein: CARMFYEQYF.

This chain joins TRBV2 and TRBJ2-3, with D uncertain. Germline V gene lookup returns CDR1 SNHLY and CDR2 FYNNEI. This CDR3 spans 12 amino acids. V lost 6 bases and J 6 bases, leaving 10 bases between the germline ends. CDR3 nucleotide sequence: TGTGCCAGCAGCGGATTTTTGGATACGCAGTATTTT. Translating gives CASSGFLDTQYF. Full variable domain (missing parts from reference TRBV2 and TRBJ2-3): EPEVTQTPSHQVTQMGQEVILRCVPISNHLYFYWYRQILGQKVEFLVSFYNNEISEKSEIFDDQFSVERPDGSNFTLKIRSTKLEDSAMYFCASSGFLDTQYFGPGTRLTVL.

This rearrangement joins TRBV7-9 to TRBJ1-3; perhaps TRBD1 as D (5 bases). The CDR3 runs 14 residues. V was shortened by 0 bases and J by 4 bases, with 7 bases between the two germline ends. Germline V gene lookup returns CDR1 SEHNR and CDR2 FQNEAQ (reference sequence). The CDR3 DNA is TGTGCCAGCAGCTTAGCCAGGGACGGAAACACCATATATTTT. This codes for CASSLARDGNTIYF.

J is TRBJ2-7 and V is TRBV6-1; the match to TRBD1 covers 8 bases. This CDR3 contains 14 residues. The germline V gene encodes CDR1 MNHNS and CDR2 SASEGT. With V trimmed by 6 bases and J by 0 bases, 4 bases remained unmatched. CDR3 DNA sequence: TGTGCCAGCAGCCGACAGGGGAGCTCCTACGAGCAGTACTTC. Its translation: CASSRQGSSYEQYF.

The rearrangement links TRBV5-4 to TRBJ2-1, with D maybe TRBD2 (5 bases). Germline V gene data show CDR1 as SGHNT and CDR2 as YYREEE (reference sequence). The CDR3 is 16 residues long. The V end lost 4 bases, the J end lost 0 bases, and 14 bases lay between the germline ends. CDR3 sequence: CASSPTGRDSYNEQFF. Written as DNA, the CDR3 is TGTGCCAGCAGCCCGACCGGCCGGGACTCCTACAATGAGCAGTTCTTC.

The rearrangement uses TRBV6-6 and TRBJ2-3; a possible D gene is TRBD2 (6 bases). V was clipped by 2 bases and J by 5 bases, with 11 bases between them. There are 14 residues in the CDR3. Germline-derived CDR1 and CDR2 are MNHNY and SVGAGI (reference sequence). The CDR3 sequence: CASSYRRGGDTQYF. The CDR3 nucleotides read TGTGCCAGCAGTTACAGGAGGGGAGGAGATACGCAGTATTTT.

This clone was detected only once. The rearrangement joins TRBV19 to TRBJ2-1; 8 nucleotides align to TRBD2. CDR3 length equals 16 residues. Germline CDR1 is LNHDA and CDR2 is SQIVND (reference sequence). Trimming took 2 bases from V and 5 from J; bases not matched to a gene: 8. This CDR3 is CASSIPGGPTDNEQFF. For the CDR3, the DNA is TGTGCCAGTAGTATACCGGGAGGGCCCACGGACAATGAGCAGTTCTTC.

This chain joins TRBV4-1 and TRBJ2-2; no clear D gene. CDR3 size: 15 residues. The germline gives CDR1 MGHRA, CDR2 YSYEKL. Trimming took 0 bases from V and 4 from J, leaving 9 bases between them. The CDR3 bases are TGCGCCAGCAGCCAAGATTGGAGAAGCACCGGGGAGCTGTTTTTT. It translates to CASSQDWRSTGELFF.

The chain joins TRBV7-2 to TRBJ1-2; D is undetermined. The CDR3 consists of 17 residues. Trimming left V 3 bases short and J 6 bases short, with 23 bases between. The V gene's germline CDR1 is SGHTA and CDR2 FQGNSA. Written as DNA, the CDR3 is TGTGCCAGCAGCTTCCTTTCCCCTCCGGGTTTCGAGAATGGCTACACCTTC. Its translation: CASSFLSPPGFENGYTF. Full variable domain (rest looked up from reference TRBV7-2 and TRBJ1-2): GAGVSQSPSNKVTEKGKDVELRCDPISGHTALYWYRQSLGQGLEFLIYFQGNSAPDKSGLPSDRFSAERTGGSVSTLTIQRTQQEDSAVYLCASSFLSPPGFENGYTFGSGTRLTVV.

This clone was observed a few times. The chain uses TRBV18 and TRBJ2-7; weak D call: TRBD2 (5 bases). This CDR3 has 14 residues. V lost 2 bases and J lost 6, with 14 bases in between. Germline assignment: CDR1 KGHSH and CDR2 LQKENI. CDR3 region: CASSPGSGSSEQYF. The CDR3 DNA reads TGTGCCAGCTCACCAGGGAGCGGCTCTAGCGAGCAGTACTTC.

The chain couples TRBV9 to TRBJ2-1; 7 positions match TRBD2. Trimming at V came to 0 bases and at J to 3 bases, leaving 6 bases not matched to a gene. This CDR3 has 16 residues. Germline loops: CDR1 SGDLS, CDR2 YYNGEE. CDR3 protein: CASSVEYAGVYNEQFF. The CDR3 coding sequence is TGTGCCAGCAGCGTAGAGTATGCGGGAGTCTACAATGAGCAGTTCTTC. The full variable domain, in which reference TRBV9 and TRBJ2-1 provide the parts outside the CDR3, is DSGVTQTPKHLITATGQRVTLRCSPRSGDLSVYWYQQSLDQGLQFLIQYYNGEERAKGNILERFSAQQFPDLHSELNLSSLELGDSALYFCASSVEYAGVYNEQFFGPGTRLTVL.

This chain uses TRBV5-1 with TRBJ1-2; the D gene is possibly TRBD1 (6 bases). CDR3 length: 14 residues. V was cut by 0 bases and J by 4 bases, with 10 bases left in between. Germline V lookup: CDR1 SGHRS, CDR2 YFSETQ. The CDR3 DNA follows: TGCGCCAGCAGCTTGGGGACAGAGACCTATGGCTACACCTTC. Encoded protein: CASSLGTETYGYTF.

V and J are TRBV5-1 and TRBJ1-1; D remains unclear. There are 14 residues in the CDR3. Trimming cost V 0 bases and J 1 base, with 7 bases left between them. Germline lookup yields CDR1 SGHRS and CDR2 YFSETQ. The DNA for the CDR3 is TGCGCCAGCAGCTTGGCGGCATCGAACACTGAAGCTTTCTTT. It specifies CASSLAASNTEAFF.

The CDR3 protein is CASSPPNRQETQYF. The CDR3 DNA is TGTGCCAGCAGCCCCCCCAACAGACAAGAGACCCAGTACTTC. The chain recombines TRBV7-2 with TRBJ2-5, with no clear D. The CDR3 extends over 14 amino acids. CDR1 and CDR2 from the germline V gene are SGHTA and FQGNSA. V shed 5 bases and J shed 2 bases, with 12 bases lying between them.

The gene calls are TRBV19 and TRBJ2-1; D may be TRBD1 or TRBD2 (6 bases each). Per the germline V gene, CDR1 is LNHDA and CDR2 is SQIVND (reference sequence). The CDR3 consists of 15 residues. V was pared by 3 bases and J by 7 bases, with 16 bases between. CDR3 sequence (DNA): TGTGCCAGTAGTATCCCAGCGGAGGGGGTTAATGAGCAGTTCTTC. It yields the protein CASSIPAEGVNEQFF.

The chain carries TRBV11-3 and TRBJ2-2; TRBD1 matches 9 bases. The CDR3 length is 15 residues. The V gene's germline CDR1 is SGHNT and CDR2 YENEEA. After removal of 2 bases from V and 7 bases from J, the junction contained 5 bases not matched to a gene. Here the CDR3 DNA reads TGTGCCAGCAGCTTAACAGGGGGCGCCATCGGGGAGCTGTTTTTT. It codes for CASSLTGGAIGELFF.

This chain connects TRBV18 to TRBJ1-1, with unresolved D. CDR1 and CDR2 (germline): KGHSH, LQKENI. V lost 6 bases and J 0 bases, leaving 17 bases between the germline ends. CDR3 size: 16 residues. This CDR3 is CASSPTNDDLNTEAFF. The DNA for the CDR3 is TGTGCCAGCTCTCCTACAAATGACGATTTGAACACTGAAGCTTTCTTT. The full variable domain, completed using reference TRBV18 and TRBJ1-1, is NAGVMQNPRHLVRRRGQEARLRCSPMKGHSHVYWYRQLPEEGLKFMVYLQKENIIDESGMPKERFSAEFPKEGPSILRIQQVVRGDSAAYFCASSPTNDDLNTEAFFGQGTRLTVV.

The chain is built from TRBV5-1 and TRBJ1-1; D remains ambiguous. V shed 1 base and J shed 3 bases, with 13 bases lying between them. CDR3 length: 15 residues. CDR1 SGHRS and CDR2 YFSETQ come from the germline V gene. This chain's CDR3 is CASSLMWGRDTEAFF. CDR3 in DNA: TGCGCCAGCAGCTTGATGTGGGGAAGGGACACTGAAGCTTTCTTT. The full variable domain, completed using reference TRBV5-1 and TRBJ1-1, is KAGVTQTPRYLIKTRGQQVTLSCSPISGHRSVSWYQQTPGQGLQFLFEYFSETQRNKGNFPGRFSGRQFSNSRSEMNVSTLELGDSALYLCASSLMWGRDTEAFFGQGTRLTVV.

The V gene is TRBV27, the J gene TRBJ2-1, with 10 bases identical to TRBD2. The CDR3 consists of 15 residues. Germline CDR1 MNHEY, CDR2 SMNVEV (reference sequence). V trimming: 3 bases; J trimming: 4 bases; junction bases outside the gene matches: 3. CDR3 sequence reads: CASSFKREGYNEQFF. The CDR3 bases are TGTGCCAGCAGTTTTAAGCGGGAGGGATACAATGAGCAGTTCTTC.

The chain carries TRBV27 and TRBJ2-2; possible D gene TRBD2, 5 bases. This CDR3 is built from 17 residues. Trimming took 2 bases from V and 5 from J, leaving 18 bases between them. Germline CDR1 and CDR2: MNHEY and SMNVEV (reference sequence). The CDR3 sequence is CASSLEGLRGRTGELFF. The CDR3 DNA sequence: TGTGCCAGCAGTTTAGAAGGACTTCGGGGTCGAACCGGGGAGCTGTTTTTT.

This clone has just a few counts. The gene calls are TRBV7-3 and TRBJ2-7, with D maybe TRBD1 (6 bases). CDR1 and CDR2 from the germline V gene are SGHTA and FQGTGA. This CDR3 is 14 amino acids long. V dropped 1 base and J dropped 5 bases, with 12 bases sitting between them. The CDR3 region is CASSLSSGVNEQYF. The DNA for the CDR3 is TGTGCCAGCAGCTTAAGCTCAGGGGTTAACGAGCAGTACTTC.

This clone appeared a single time. V is TRBV20-1 and J is TRBJ2-3; no definite D call. Trimming removed 6 bases at V and 2 bases at J, with 6 bases between. The CDR3 sequence is 11 residues long. Germline V gene data show CDR1 as DFQATT and CDR2 as SNEGSKA (reference sequence). Written as DNA, the CDR3 is TGCAGTGCCCCTTCCACAGATACGCAGTATTTT. Amino acid sequence: CSAPSTDTQYF.

This clone turned up a few times. J is TRBJ1-2 and V is TRBV5-4; no clear D gene. The CDR3 has 14 residues. The germline V and J ends were trimmed by 4 bases and 3 bases, with 13 bases remaining between them. Germline CDR1 reads SGHNT; CDR2 reads YYREEE (reference sequence). The CDR3 DNA sequence: TGTGCCAGCAGCCTCAAAGGTGTTGACTATGGCTACACCTTC. Its protein is CASSLKGVDYGYTF. Combining the CDR3 with reference TRBV5-4 and TRBJ1-2 gives the whole variable domain ETGVTQSPTHLIKTRGQQVTLRCSSQSGHNTVSWYQQALGQGPQFIFQYYREEENGRGNFPPRFSGLQFPNYSSELNVNALELDDSALYLCASSLKGVDYGYTFGSGTRLTVV.

This rearrangement joins TRBV7-2 to TRBJ2-7; no clear D. V was shortened by 5 bases and J by 3 bases, with 11 bases between the two germline ends. Germline lookup yields CDR1 SGHTA and CDR2 FQGNSA. The CDR3 is made up of 13 amino acids. In DNA form, the CDR3 reads TGTGCCAGCAGCCAGGCGGCAGGCTACGAGCAGTACTTC. Its protein product is CASSQAAGYEQYF.

The chain combines TRBV19 with TRBJ2-1; D gene ambiguous. The ends were cut back, 3 bases at V and 5 bases at J, with 14 bases in the middle. CDR3 size: 15 residues. CDR1 and CDR2 from the germline V gene are LNHDA and SQIVND (reference sequence). CDR3 residues: CASSMLRAQDNEQFF. The CDR3, as DNA: TGTGCCAGTAGTATGTTAAGGGCACAAGACAATGAGCAGTTCTTC.

The rearrangement uses TRBV9 and TRBJ2-6; D is possibly TRBD2 (6 bases). Germline lookup yields CDR1 SGDLS and CDR2 YYNGEE. V gave up 4 bases and J gave up 0 bases, with 20 bases separating them. CDR3 length: 19 residues. The CDR3 DNA reads as TGTGCCAGCAGCCCTCAAACCGGGACTCGCAACTCTGGGGCCAACGTCCTGACTTTC. The encoded protein is CASSPQTGTRNSGANVLTF.

The chain is built from TRBV2 and TRBJ2-3; tentatively, D is TRBD1 (5 bases). From germline, CDR1 is SNHLY and CDR2 FYNNEI. This CDR3 has 13 residues. The germline V and J ends were trimmed by 9 bases and 2 bases, with 12 bases remaining between them. Here the CDR3 reads CASHRSPTDTQYF. The DNA for the CDR3 is TGTGCCAGTCACAGGAGCCCCACAGATACGCAGTATTTT.

The chain is built from TRBV20-1 and TRBJ2-3, with D unresolved. The CDR3 sequence is 11 residues long. Trimming cost V 5 bases and J 9 bases, with 12 bases left between them. Germline-derived CDR1 and CDR2 are DFQATT and SNEGSKA (reference sequence). In DNA, the CDR3 is TGCAGTGCTTTCGACGGGCTGACGCAGTATTTT. This encodes CSAFDGLTQYF.

This chain joins TRBV30 and TRBJ2-7, with D possibly being TRBD1 or TRBD2 (5 bases each). Trimming pared 2 bases from V and 6 bases from J, leaving 17 bases between. This CDR3 is built from 14 residues. The germline V gene encodes CDR1 GTSNPN and CDR2 SVGIG (reference sequence). The CDR3 here is CAWSPGTGFGEQYF. The DNA of the CDR3 is TGTGCCTGGAGTCCCGGGACGGGGTTCGGCGAGCAGTACTTC.

Only one count was recorded for this clone. The CDR3 reads CASSAPGLRAETQYF. CDR3 bases: TGCGCCAGCAGCGCCCCGGGACTTCGAGCAGAGACCCAGTACTTC. The chain has TRBV5-1 and TRBJ2-5; a possible D gene is TRBD2 (6 bases). The CDR3 is 15 amino acids. The V gene lost 4 bases and the J gene lost 4 bases, with 17 bases spanning the gap. The germline gives CDR1 SGHRS, CDR2 YFSETQ.